The next 19 T cell receptor beta chains were all read from a single sample in a study of T-cell memory formation after mild COVID-19. Each CDR3 protein gets one entry after TCRdb re-called the 5' RACE reads with MiXCR. The sample shows 140,000 or so distinct CDR3 sequences, more than 13% of them seen only once. Sequencing used PBMCs or a T cell subset sorted from them (not recorded which). These receptors originate from an adult woman who had mild COVID-19 (a few samples of this study predate the infection). Cell type and time point are not known.

The sample holds many counts of this clonotype. The V and J genes are TRBV12-3 or TRBV12-4 and TRBJ2-1; D is unclear. Trimming cost V 1 base and J 4 bases, with 5 bases left between them. The CDR3 extends over 13 amino acids. The CDR3 protein is CASSLGEYNEQFF. In DNA, the CDR3 is TGTGCCAGCAGTTTAGGAGAGTACAATGAGCAGTTCTTC.

In its sample, this clonotype was seen a few times. This chain uses TRBV19 with TRBJ1-4; D unresolved. This CDR3 has 15 residues. V dropped 7 bases and J dropped 0 bases, with 12 bases sitting between them. Per germline, CDR1 LNHDA and CDR2 SQIVND (reference sequence). CDR3 loop: CASNENRATNEKLFF. The CDR3 bases are TGTGCCAGTAATGAGAACAGAGCAACTAATGAAAAACTGTTTTTT.

The chain employs TRBV19 and TRBJ2-7; TRBD1 matches at 7 bases. The CDR3 runs 15 residues. J lost 5 bases, V lost 6 bases, and 13 bases had no gene match. Germline values: CDR1 LNHDA, CDR2 SQIVND (reference sequence). CDR3: CASSPTGTVRHEQYF. CDR3 nucleotides: TGTGCCAGTAGCCCTACCGGGACAGTTCGCCACGAGCAGTACTTC.

This clonotype was found many times. V gene TRBV5-1 combines with J gene TRBJ2-1; 7 nucleotides line up with TRBD1. Germline V gene data show CDR1 as SGHRS and CDR2 as YFSETQ. The trim removed 0 bases at V and 5 bases at J, leaving 5 bases unmatched. CDR3 length equals 15 residues. CDR3 amino acids: CASSLDRGSDNEQFF. For the CDR3, the DNA is TGCGCCAGCAGCTTGGACAGGGGTAGCGACAATGAGCAGTTCTTC.

The gene calls are TRBV29-1 and TRBJ2-7, with 8 bases fitting TRBD1. The CDR3 is 13 residues long. V dropped 2 bases and J dropped 4; count of bases not matched to a gene: 4. CDR1 SQVTM and CDR2 ANQGSEA come from the germline V gene. CDR3 residues: CSVETGQAYEQYF. The DNA of the CDR3 is TGCAGCGTTGAAACGGGACAGGCGTACGAGCAGTACTTC.

This clonotype was detected only a few times. This chain's CDR3 is CASGRDSTYEQYF. CDR3 in DNA: TGTGCCAGCGGCCGGGACTCTACCTACGAGCAGTACTTC. The chain joins TRBV7-9 to TRBJ2-7; D might be TRBD2 (6 bases). The CDR3 runs to 13 residues. Germline CDR1 SEHNR, CDR2 FQNEAQ (reference sequence). V dropped 8 bases and J dropped 2 bases, with 13 bases sitting between them.

The CDR3 here is CASGVIAGGGHNEQFF. The CDR3 coding sequence is TGTGCCAGCGGGGTTATCGCGGGAGGGGGTCACAATGAGCAGTTCTTC. The rearrangement joins TRBV6-5 to TRBJ2-1; 9 bases are shared with TRBD2. This CDR3 is 16 amino acids long. After removal of 8 bases from V and 5 bases from J, the junction contained 13 bases not matched to a gene. Germline-derived CDR1 and CDR2 are MNHEY and SVGAGI.

This clonotype has at least ten counts. The CDR3 bases are TGTGCCAGCAGCTTTTGGGGATCCGGGGAGCTGTTTTTT. Protein product: CASSFWGSGELFF. V usage is TRBV5-6 and J usage is TRBJ2-2; no clear D. Germline loops: CDR1 SGHDT, CDR2 YYEEEE. The V and J ends lost 2 bases and 6 bases respectively, with 8 bases between them. This CDR3 has 13 amino acids.

The J gene is TRBJ2-2, the V gene TRBV7-4; maybe TRBD1 (5 bases). CDR1 SGHVT and CDR2 SQSDAQ come from the germline V gene. The CDR3 covers 15 residues. With 3 bases removed from V and 6 bases from J, the gap between germline ends came to 14 bases. Here the CDR3 DNA reads TGTGCCAGCAGCTTCTGTCCAGGGAAGGCCGGGGAGCTGTTTTTT. Translation gives CASSFCPGKAGELFF.

This clonotype appeared a few times. This sequence joins TRBV3-1 and TRBJ1-1; tentative D call: TRBD1 (5 bases). V dropped 1 base and J dropped 12 bases, with 21 bases sitting between them. Per the germline V gene, CDR1 is LGHDT and CDR2 is YNNKEL (reference sequence). The CDR3 extends over 15 amino acids. The CDR3 DNA follows: TGTGCCAGCAGCCAAGGCTTTGGGCAGGGAAGGGAACCTTTCTTT. Translated, it gives CASSQGFGQGREPFF.

This clonotype was counted only a few times. The chain uses TRBV4-1 and TRBJ1-1, with D tentatively TRBD1 (5 bases). This CDR3 is 14 amino acids long. CDR1 and CDR2 (germline): MGHRA, YSYEKL. Trimming pared 4 bases from V and 1 base from J, leaving 10 bases between. CDR3: CASSRGDQNTEAFF. As DNA, the CDR3 is TGCGCCAGCAGCCGAGGGGACCAGAACACTGAAGCTTTCTTT.

The rearrangement uses TRBV4-1 and TRBJ1-1; D not certain. Germline V gives CDR1 MGHRA, CDR2 YSYEKL. CDR3 size: 14 residues. V gave up 0 bases and J gave up 6 bases, with 11 bases separating them. CDR3 in DNA: TGCGCCAGCAGCCAAGAGGCTTACTTTCCTGAAGCTTTCTTT. Residues: CASSQEAYFPEAFF.

This clonotype occurred a few times. The chain employs TRBV29-1 and TRBJ2-1; no reliable D call. The CDR3 loop spans 10 amino acids. Trimming took 5 bases from V and 10 from J, leaving 9 bases between them. Germline V gene data show CDR1 as SQVTM and CDR2 as ANQGSEA. CDR3 in DNA: TGCAGCGTTCAGAGTTGGGAGCAGTTCTTC. Translation: CSVQSWEQFF.

This clonotype was counted only a few times. The chain carries TRBV12-3 or TRBV12-4 and TRBJ2-5, with D possibly being TRBD1 (6 bases). CDR3 length: 15 amino acids. The V end lost 6 bases, the J end lost 4 bases, and 18 bases lay between the germline ends. DNA of the CDR3: TGTGCCAGCAGCCCCATCAGGGGTGTGGTAGAGACCCAGTACTTC. Protein product: CASSPIRGVVETQYF.

The chain links TRBV9 to TRBJ2-1; TRBD1 might be the D (6 bases). Germline CDR1 and CDR2: SGDLS and YYNGEE. V shed 4 bases and J shed 4 bases, with 15 bases lying between them. This CDR3 is built from 15 residues. In DNA form, the CDR3 reads TGTGCCAGCAGCAAAGGGGTGGGGGCTTACAATGAGCAGTTCTTC. This codes for CASSKGVGAYNEQFF.

This clonotype has a count of ten or more. The chain employs TRBV20-1 and TRBJ1-5; no firm D call. Between the trimmed V and J ends, which lost 1 base and 4 bases, there was a span of 8 bases. Germline CDR1 DFQATT, CDR2 SNEGSKA (reference sequence). The CDR3 has 13 residues. CDR3 sequence reads: CSARGVDNQPQHF. DNA of the CDR3: TGCAGTGCTAGAGGGGTTGATAATCAGCCCCAGCATTTT.

This clonotype was counted a few times. At one boundary the junction diverges from the germline segment, which might be a read error. The V and J genes are TRBV4-1 and TRBJ2-7; a possible D gene is TRBD2 (6 bases). The CDR3 contains 14 residues. Germline lookup yields CDR1 MGHRA and CDR2 YSYEKL. The CDR3 nucleotides read TGCGCCAGCAGTGCCTGGGGACTGGGCTACGAACAGTACTTC. Translating gives CASSAWGLGYEQYF.

This clonotype came up many times. This rearrangement joins TRBV4-1 to TRBJ2-7, with a tentative D call TRBD1 (5 bases). The CDR3 extends over 16 amino acids. Germline V lookup: CDR1 MGHRA, CDR2 YSYEKL. With 0 bases removed from V and 0 bases from J, the gap between germline ends came to 12 bases. The CDR3 DNA follows: TGCGCCAGCAGCCAAGACATGACAGTCAGCTCCTACGAGCAGTACTTC. Its protein is CASSQDMTVSSYEQYF.

In its sample, this clonotype was seen a few times. The chain couples TRBV19 to TRBJ2-3, with D tentatively TRBD1 or TRBD2 (5 bases each). The CDR3 runs 16 residues. V gave up 8 bases and J gave up 4 bases, with 22 bases separating them. CDR1 and CDR2 (germline): LNHDA, SQIVND (reference sequence). The CDR3, as DNA: TGTGCCAGTTCTTTCACTAGGGGAGAAGGTGCAGATACGCAGTATTTT. Translated, it gives CASSFTRGEGADTQYF.